This TCR beta chain was retrieved from a study of long-term antiretroviral therapy in people with HIV. The study's findings and limits: Spans of CDR3 length were tighter for HIV repertoires than for controls. Although diversity increased after ART, it remained lower than in transplant donor controls. Blood draws took place between the mid-2000s and the late 2010s and possibly involved older ART regimens. Regardless of time point, clones expanded before ART dominated the repertoire.

The assay, immunoSEQ v3.0, was run at survey level. Assay: immunoSEQ multiplex PCR; the TCRdb copy retains only in-frame clones and omits some. This sample yields about 21,000 clones, of which approximately 80% are seen a single time; approximately 10% belongs to the top ten. A note on this clone: Its specificity is unknown.

The CDR3 has 16 amino acids. CDR1 and CDR2 (germline): MNHEY, SVGAGI. V was shortened by 0 bases and J by 2 bases, with 14 bases between the two germline ends. V usage is TRBV6-5 and J usage is TRBJ2-7, with a weak D call TRBD2 (6 bases). The sequenced sample was unsorted PBMCs, obtained 0.5 years before starting antiretroviral therapy. This TCR was sampled from a man between 18 and 29 years old with HIV. CDR3 amino acids: CASSYSFGGTTYEQYF. The CDR3 DNA reads TGTGCCAGCAGTTACTCGTTCGGGGGAACAACCTACGAGCAGTACTTC.